This T cell receptor beta chain was identified during a study of blood T cell repertoires in COVID-19. Turning to the study itself: PBMCs, B-cell-depleted T cells, or T cells were the source of the cDNA or gDNA that made up the material.

The germline gives CDR1 LNHDA, CDR2 SQIVND (reference sequence). The V end was cut by 0 bases, the J end by 9 bases, with 8 bases between. The CDR3 is 12 amino acids. The assay was immunoSEQ multiplex PCR, and TCRdb's table has in-frame clones only and misses some. The profile shows some 320,000 clones, 85% of them singletons. The source of this sequence is a woman aged 25 to 45 who had been exposed to COVID-19. Sequenced material: PBMCs or T cells enriched from blood (not recorded which). The chain combines TRBV19 with TRBJ1-1; D gene ambiguous. CDR3 sequence reads: CASSIEEYQAFF. The CDR3 DNA reads TGTGCCAGTAGTATAGAGGAGTATCAAGCTTTCTTT. The full variable domain, with the rest looked up from reference TRBV19 and TRBJ1-1, is DGGITQSPKYLFRKEGQNVTLSCEQNLNHDAMYWYRQDPGQGLRLIYYSQIVNDFQKGDIAEGYSVSREKKESFPLTVTSAQKNPTAFYLCASSIEEYQAFFGQGTRLTVV.